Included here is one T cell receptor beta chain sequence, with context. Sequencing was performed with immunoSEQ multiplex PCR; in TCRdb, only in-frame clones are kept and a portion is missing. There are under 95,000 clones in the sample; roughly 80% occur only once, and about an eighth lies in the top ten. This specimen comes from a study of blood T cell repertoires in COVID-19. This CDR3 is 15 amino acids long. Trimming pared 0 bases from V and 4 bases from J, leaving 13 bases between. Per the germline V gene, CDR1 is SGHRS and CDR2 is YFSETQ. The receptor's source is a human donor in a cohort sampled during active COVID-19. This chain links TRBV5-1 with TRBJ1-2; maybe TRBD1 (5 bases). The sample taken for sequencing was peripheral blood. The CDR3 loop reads CASSLEGDSSYGYTF. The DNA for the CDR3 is TGCGCCAGCAGCTTGGAAGGGGATTCAAGCTATGGCTACACCTTC.